The 16 T cell receptor beta chains below were found in one sample sequenced in a study of blood T cell repertoires in COVID-19. Assay: immunoSEQ multiplex PCR; the TCRdb copy retains only in-frame clones and omits some. Of about 190,000 clones in the sample, approximately 80% were seen once. The sequencing input was peripheral blood. The source of these receptors is a man in his fifties or sixties who had recovered from COVID-19.

V is TRBV7-2 and J is TRBJ1-4; 9 nucleotides line up with TRBD1. With V trimmed by 5 bases and J by 7 bases, 5 bases remained unmatched. Germline V gene lookup returns CDR1 SGHTA and CDR2 FQGNSA. The CDR3 runs to 14 residues. The CDR3 DNA reads as TGTGCCAGCAGCCCAACAGGGGGCGGTGAAAAACTGTTTTTT. Its protein product is CASSPTGGGEKLFF.

This clone appeared a few times. The V gene is TRBV10-1, the J gene TRBJ2-1; maybe TRBD2 (6 bases). This CDR3 spans 15 amino acids. CDR1 is WNHNN, CDR2 SYGVQD, per germline (reference sequence). With 9 bases removed from V and 0 bases from J, the gap between germline ends came to 15 bases. CDR3 DNA: TGCGCCAGGATTGGGACTCCCCACTCCTACAATGAGCAGTTCTTC. Amino acid sequence: CARIGTPHSYNEQFF.

This clone was picked up a small number of times. The CDR3 here is CASSEGQGARYEQYF. In DNA form, the CDR3 reads TGTGCCAGCAGTGAAGGACAGGGGGCGCGGTACGAGCAGTACTTC. The chain is built from TRBV6-1 and TRBJ2-7; 10 bases match TRBD1. Trimming at V came to 1 base and at J to 4 bases, leaving 4 bases not matched to a gene. Germline CDR1 MNHNS, CDR2 SASEGT. The CDR3 runs to 15 residues.

This clone turned up a few times. The chain couples TRBV19 to TRBJ2-1, with 7 bases lining up with TRBD2. This CDR3 has 17 amino acids. V lost 4 bases, J lost 6 bases, and 15 bases stayed unmatched. Germline values: CDR1 LNHDA, CDR2 SQIVND (reference sequence). The CDR3 protein is CASSKAVGGRLTNEQFF. In DNA form, the CDR3 reads TGTGCCAGTAGTAAGGCGGTGGGGGGGAGGTTAACCAATGAGCAGTTCTTC. Variable domain in full (rest from reference TRBV19 and TRBJ2-1): DGGITQSPKYLFRKEGQNVTLSCEQNLNHDAMYWYRQDPGQGLRLIYYSQIVNDFQKGDIAEGYSVSREKKESFPLTVTSAQKNPTAFYLCASSKAVGGRLTNEQFFGPGTRLTVL.

Written as DNA, the CDR3 is TGTGCCAGCAGCAAACTAGGACCCTACGAGCAGTACTTC. It translates to CASSKLGPYEQYF. V usage is TRBV2 and J usage is TRBJ2-7; D is perhaps TRBD2 (5 bases). This CDR3 spans 13 amino acids. From germline, CDR1 is SNHLY and CDR2 FYNNEI. V shed 6 bases and J shed 2 bases, with 11 bases lying between them.

This clone was counted only a few times. The chain recombines TRBV5-4 with TRBJ2-3; weak D call: TRBD2 (6 bases). The CDR3 totals 16 residues. Per germline, CDR1 SGHNT and CDR2 YYREEE (reference sequence). Trimming pared 6 bases from V and 0 bases from J, leaving 17 bases between. CDR3 loop: CASTRGGGGSTDTQYF. The DNA of the CDR3 is TGTGCCAGCACCCGGGGAGGAGGAGGTAGCACAGATACGCAGTATTTT.

V gene TRBV19 combines with J gene TRBJ2-1; 8 positions agree with TRBD2. Germline trimming cut 1 base from V and 6 bases from J; bases unmatched to any gene: 11. Per the germline V gene, CDR1 is LNHDA and CDR2 is SQIVND (reference sequence). The CDR3 totals 17 residues. This CDR3 is CASSIVGSGLAFNEQFF. The CDR3 DNA follows: TGTGCCAGTAGTATAGTGGGATCAGGACTAGCATTCAATGAGCAGTTCTTC.

This chain joins TRBV18 and TRBJ1-1; no clear D gene. The CDR3 is made up of 15 amino acids. Trimming cost V 4 bases and J 1 base, with 13 bases left between them. Germline V gene sequence: CDR1 KGHSH, CDR2 LQKENI. CDR3 protein: CASSLRTGENTEAFF. The CDR3, as DNA: TGTGCCAGCTCACTCCGGACGGGAGAGAACACTGAAGCTTTCTTT.

The V gene is TRBV5-1, the J gene TRBJ2-1; TRBD1 might be the D (6 bases). V was clipped by 0 bases and J by 4 bases, with 8 bases between them. Germline V CDR1 and CDR2: SGHRS, YFSETQ. This CDR3 region has 14 residues. The CDR3 DNA reads as TGCGCCAGCAGCTTGGAAGGGGGATACAATGAGCAGTTCTTC. It specifies CASSLEGGYNEQFF.

The count of this clone is one. The CDR3 bases are TGTGCCAGCAGCCAAGATCGGACTAGCTCCTACGAGCAGTACTTC. This sequence encodes CASSQDRTSSYEQYF. The chain has TRBV3-1 (or the pseudogene TRBV3-2) and TRBJ2-7, with 7 nucleotides matching TRBD2. CDR3 size: 15 residues. Germline V CDR1 and CDR2: LGHDT, YNNKEL (reference sequence). Trimming cost V 0 bases and J 0 bases; bases outside gene matches: 2.

The chain combines TRBV28 with TRBJ2-3; 11 positions agree with TRBD2. Per the germline V gene, CDR1 is MDHEN and CDR2 is SYDVKM. With V trimmed by 2 bases and J by 0 bases, 16 bases remained unmatched. The CDR3 loop spans 21 amino acids. The DNA for the CDR3 is TGTGCCAGCAGTTTAGAAGGGACTAGCGGAACCGGGCTAATTAGCACAGATACGCAGTATTTT. Translated: CASSLEGTSGTGLISTDTQYF. The full variable domain, its missing parts supplied by reference TRBV28 and TRBJ2-3, is DVKVTQSSRYLVKRTGEKVFLECVQDMDHENMFWYRQDPGLGLRLIYFSYDVKMKEKGDIPEGYSVSREKKERFSLILESASTNQTSMYLCASSLEGTSGTGLISTDTQYFGPGTRLTVL.

The rearrangement uses TRBV2 and TRBJ2-7; 8 bases agree with TRBD1. The ends lost 6 bases at V and 4 bases at J; junction bases unmatched: 11. CDR1 and CDR2 from the germline V gene are SNHLY and FYNNEI. This CDR3 is built from 15 residues. The CDR3 region is CASRTDRGSGYEQYF. CDR3 coding DNA: TGTGCCAGCAGAACCGACAGGGGTAGCGGATACGAGCAGTACTTC. Filled out from reference TRBV2 and TRBJ2-7, the complete variable domain reads EPEVTQTPSHQVTQMGQEVILRCVPISNHLYFYWYRQILGQKVEFLVSFYNNEISEKSEIFDDQFSVERPDGSNFTLKIRSTKLEDSAMYFCASRTDRGSGYEQYFGPGTRLTVT.

The J gene is TRBJ2-2, the V gene TRBV27; 8 positions match TRBD2. The length of the CDR3 is 15 residues. The V segment lost 8 bases and the J segment 3 bases; nucleotides outside the gene matches: 8. From germline, CDR1 is MNHEY and CDR2 SMNVEV (reference sequence). The CDR3 here is CASCELAEYTGELFF. CDR3 coding DNA: TGTGCCAGCTGCGAACTAGCGGAATACACCGGGGAGCTGTTTTTT.

The genes are TRBV20-1 and TRBJ1-2; D unresolved. Looked up from germline, CDR1 is DFQATT and CDR2 is SNEGSKA (reference sequence). V lost 3 bases, J lost 6 bases, and 8 bases lay in between. The CDR3 runs to 11 residues. The CDR3, as DNA: TGCAGTGCTAGGCGGCTAAATGGCTACACCTTC. Its protein is CSARRLNGYTF.

This rearrangement joins TRBV28 to TRBJ2-3; 11 bases are shared with TRBD2. The CDR3 sequence is 16 residues long. Germline-derived CDR1 and CDR2 are MDHEN and SYDVKM. J lost 6 bases, V lost 5 bases, and 10 bases had no gene match. The CDR3 sequence is CASSILAGGPGDTQYF. CDR3 DNA: TGTGCCAGCAGTATATTAGCGGGAGGGCCGGGGGATACGCAGTATTTT.

V gene TRBV2 combines with J gene TRBJ2-2, with a possible D match to TRBD2 (5 bases). Looked up from germline, CDR1 is SNHLY and CDR2 is FYNNEI. With 4 bases removed from V and 0 bases from J, the gap between germline ends came to 9 bases. The CDR3 is 15 residues long. CDR3 DNA sequence: TGTGCCAGCAGTGGAGCGGACTCGAACACCGGGGAGCTGTTTTTT. It yields the protein CASSGADSNTGELFF.